A selection of T cell receptor beta chains follows, all from one sample in a study of OX40 agonist ivuxolimab in advanced cancers. Here immunoSEQ multiplex PCR was the method, and the copy in TCRdb shows in-frame clones only, minus some. The table records roughly 45,000 clones, approximately 83% of them present only once. The material was CD4+ or CD8+ T cells sorted from blood, obtained in a trial of the OX40 agonist ivuxolimab. Source of these receptors: an adult with an advanced solid tumor such as melanoma, head and neck, liver or kidney cancer. The CDR3 runs from the conserved cysteine through the conserved F or W. A D gene is named only where the DNA matches it firmly. Clone size appears in some rows only: once, few, many, or a class for an expanded clone.

clone_size j_call v_call d_call cdr3_nt cdr3_aa
once TRBJ2-5 TRBV2 TRBD1 TGTGCCAGCAGTATTGGACAGGCCGCCGGAGAGACCCAGTACTTC CASSIGQAAGETQYF
- TRBJ2-3 TRBV5-1 - TGCGCCAGCACCGATGCTAGGAGCACAGATACGCAGTATTTT CASTDARSTDTQYF
once TRBJ2-1 TRBV7-3 - TGTGCCAGCAGCACCGGGGCCGGGGTCAATGAGCAGTTCTTC CASSTGAGVNEQFF
- TRBJ1-6 TRBV11-2 TRBD1 TGTGCCAGCAGCCCATCAGGGGGCTCCTATAATTCACCCCTCCACTTT CASSPSGGSYNSPLHF
- TRBJ1-5 TRBV4-1 - TGCGCCAGCAGCCGTGGAATTTTCGGTCAGCCCCAGCATTTT CASSRGIFGQPQHF
- TRBJ2-5 TRBV28 TRBD1 TGTGCCAGCAGTTTACCTGACAGGGGGCGCCAAGAGACCCAGTACTTC CASSLPDRGRQETQYF
- TRBJ2-3 TRBV30 - TGTGCCTGGAGTGTAGATAGGACAGATACGCAGTATTTT CAWSVDRTDTQYF
- TRBJ2-3 TRBV29-1 TRBD2 TGCAGCGTGGGACTAGCGGGGGGGCCAGATACGCAGTATTTT CSVGLAGGPDTQYF
- TRBJ1-2 TRBV5-1 - TGCGCCAGCACCCCAGGGTTATCGGCTAACTATGGCTACACCTTC CASTPGLSANYGYTF
- TRBJ2-1 TRBV11-3 - TGTGCCAGCAGGTTAGCATTTTTGGGGAAAAATGAGCAGTTCTTC CASRLAFLGKNEQFF
few TRBJ2-1 TRBV5-3 TRBD2 TGTGCCAGCAGCTTATGGGGTAGCGGGAGTGATGAGCAGTTCTTC CASSLWGSGSDEQFF
- TRBJ2-7 TRBV7-2 TRBD2 TGTGCCAGCAGCTTAGAGTCTAGCGGGGGGCCCTACGAGCAGTACTTC CASSLESSGGPYEQYF
once TRBJ2-1 TRBV5-1 - TGCGCCAGCAGCTTGAGTAGCGATGAGCAGTTCTTC CASSLSSDEQFF
- TRBJ1-2 TRBV4-1 - TGCGCCAGCAGCCGTCCGGGACATTACTATGGCTACACCTTC CASSRPGHYYGYTF
- TRBJ2-1 TRBV6-6 - TGTGCCAGCAGTTGGGGGCCCTCCAATGAGCAGTTCTTC CASSWGPSNEQFF
- TRBJ1-3 TRBV5-6 - TGTGCCAGCAGCTTGGACGCAGCGTCTGGAAACACCATATATTTT CASSLDAASGNTIYF
- TRBJ2-3 TRBV7-3 - TGTGCCAGCAGCCCCGGGACATACACAGATACGCAGTATTTT CASSPGTYTDTQYF
- TRBJ2-7 TRBV7-2 - TGTGCCAGCAGCTTATATTGGAGCGAGCAGTACTTC CASSLYWSEQYF
- TRBJ1-1 TRBV7-2 - TGTGCCAGCAGCTCCGACATGAACACTGAAGCTTTCTTT CASSSDMNTEAFF
- TRBJ1-5 TRBV2 - TGTGCCAGCAGGGAGGATAGCAATCAGCCCCAGCATTTT CASREDSNQPQHF
few TRBJ2-7 TRBV5-1 TRBD2 TGCGCCAGCAGCTTGTCGACTAGCGGTCGAGGCGAGCAGTACTTC CASSLSTSGRGEQYF
- TRBJ1-4 TRBV7-6 TRBD1 TGTGCCAGCAGCCTTGGACAGGGCAGGGGGATGGAAAAACTGTTTTTT CASSLGQGRGMEKLFF
- TRBJ1-1 TRBV10-3 TRBD1 TGTGCCATCAGGGAGGGGGCGAGCACTGAAGCTTTCTTT CAIREGASTEAFF
- TRBJ1-6 TRBV4-1 TRBD1 TGCGCCAGCAGCCAAACAGGGGTGTCACCCCTCCACTTT CASSQTGVSPLHF
- TRBJ2-1 TRBV5-1 TRBD1 TGCGCCAGCAGCTGGGGACAGATAGAAAACAATGAGCAGTTCTTC CASSWGQIENNEQFF
- TRBJ1-4 TRBV30 - TGTGCCTGGCAACTAGTCGGGGGAGAAAAACTGTTTTTT CAWQLVGGEKLFF
- TRBJ2-3 TRBV4-1 TRBD2 TGCGCCAGCAGCCAACAACTAGCGGGAGGCGCAGATACGCAGTATTTT CASSQQLAGGADTQYF